The 6 T cell receptor beta chains presented below share a single source sample, sequenced in a study of T-cell memory formation after mild COVID-19. TCRdb re-analysed the 5' RACE reads in MiXCR, keeping a single row per CDR3 protein. The table includes about 140,000 distinct CDR3 sequences, roughly 13% detected once. Sequences were obtained from PBMCs or a T cell subset sorted from them (not recorded which). Receptor source: an adult woman who had mild COVID-19 (a few samples of this study predate the infection). Cell type and time point are not known.

The V and J genes are TRBV10-3 and TRBJ1-5; maybe TRBD1 (5 bases). V gave up 5 bases and J gave up 6 bases, with 14 bases separating them. The CDR3 consists of 14 residues. Germline V gene lookup returns CDR1 ENHRY and CDR2 SYGVKD. The CDR3 here is CAISQGATGQPQHF. Written as DNA, the CDR3 is TGTGCCATCAGTCAGGGAGCTACCGGTCAGCCCCAGCATTTT.

The chain employs TRBV20-1 and TRBJ1-6; 9 nucleotides match TRBD1. CDR3 size: 14 residues. With V trimmed by 2 bases and J by 9 bases, 5 bases remained unmatched. Germline V gene data show CDR1 as DFQATT and CDR2 as SNEGSKA (reference sequence). The CDR3 loop reads CSARPGQGVSPLHF. CDR3 sequence (DNA): TGCAGTGCTAGACCGGGACAGGGTGTTTCACCCCTCCACTTT.

The chain recombines TRBV2 with TRBJ2-7, with TRBD2 matching 8 bases. Germline V lookup: CDR1 SNHLY, CDR2 FYNNEI. V lost 7 bases, J lost 6 bases, and 8 bases stayed unmatched. The CDR3 has 13 residues. This chain's CDR3 is CASIGLATPEQYF. As DNA, the CDR3 is TGTGCCAGCATCGGACTAGCCACACCCGAGCAGTACTTC.

CDR3 in DNA: TGTGCCAGCAGTTCCCTGACATGGTCGAATGAGCAGTTCTTC. Translated: CASSSLTWSNEQFF. This chain connects TRBV27 to TRBJ2-1, with D unclear. The germline gives CDR1 MNHEY, CDR2 SMNVEV (reference sequence). V was pared by 4 bases and J by 7 bases, with 14 bases between. This CDR3 is built from 14 residues.

This clonotype was counted between two and nine times. The chain couples TRBV11-2 to TRBJ1-2, with TRBD1 matching over 7 bases. The CDR3 sequence is 15 residues long. The trim removed 2 bases at V and 0 bases at J, leaving 3 bases unmatched. Germline CDR1 SGHAT, CDR2 FQNNGV. The DNA for the CDR3 is TGTGCCAGCAGCTTATCCCAGGGGGCTAACTATGGCTACACCTTC. Translation gives CASSLSQGANYGYTF.

This clonotype appeared a few times. The chain combines TRBV18 with TRBJ1-2; no firm D call. CDR1 and CDR2 from the germline V gene are KGHSH and LQKENI. V was clipped by 3 bases and J by 9 bases, with 11 bases between them. This CDR3 region has 12 residues. The CDR3 coding sequence is TGTGCCAGCTCACCTTCGTCTATTCGCTACACCTTC. This gives the protein CASSPSSIRYTF.